This TCR beta chain was retrieved from a study of T cells in Graves' hyperthyroidism and ophthalmopathy. Study details: Sampling of peripheral blood happened at initial diagnosis, prior to any treatment. Study observations and caveats: Most thyroid clonotypes expanded above 0.001 appeared in blood too.

Uncontrolled infection, other autoimmune disease, pregnancy or lactation barred patients from enrollment. Thyroid ultrasound, orbital computed tomography, clinical symptoms, and serum thyroxine and TRAb underpinned diagnoses. This clonotype was counted at least ten times. The antigen is undetermined. Using RNA transcripts as the source, TCR beta CDR3 regions were amplified. The study used the HTBI primer set for a first-round RT-PCR of the TCR CDR3. One entry per CDR3 protein results from TCRdb running MiXCR on the multiplex PCR reads. The data contain 96,000 or so distinct CDR3 sequences, roughly half of them singletons. The sequencing sample was made of blood. The sequence was collected from a woman aged 40 to 49 with Graves' hyperthyroidism.

The CDR3 here is CASSLIDSNQPQHF. DNA for the CDR3: TGTGCCAGCAGCTTAATAGATAGCAATCAGCCCCAGCATTTT. The J gene is TRBJ1-5, the V gene TRBV7-9; unclear D gene. Trimming left V 2 bases short and J 0 bases short, with 5 bases between. This CDR3 has 14 amino acids. The germline V gene has CDR1 SEHNR and CDR2 FQNEAQ (reference sequence).